The sequence of this T cell receptor beta chain was determined in a study of T cells in Graves' hyperthyroidism and ophthalmopathy. This clonotype was observed at least ten times. This CDR3 is built from 12 residues. Trimming stripped 2 bases from V and 4 bases from J, with 3 bases between. The germline V gene has CDR1 SGHTA and CDR2 FQGNSA. From RNA transcripts, TCR beta CDR3 regions were amplified. HTBI primers were used for first-round RT-PCR of the TCR CDR3. TCRdb reprocessed the multiplex PCR reads via MiXCR and lists one record per CDR3 protein. The sample yields under 350,000 distinct CDR3 sequences, more than 15% seen once.

The receptor's source is a woman aged 60-75 years with Graves' ophthalmopathy. Sample: blood. The chain is built from TRBV7-2 and TRBJ1-3; unclear D gene. This chain's CDR3 is CASSLRGNTIYF. CDR3 DNA: TGTGCCAGCAGCTTAAGGGGAAACACCATATATTTT.